This TCR beta chain was observed in a study of OX40 agonist ivuxolimab in advanced cancers. As for the study in general: A male proportion of about 86% was recorded, with mean age 60 years and range roughly 23 to 90. Partial responses occurred in three patients (one hepatocellular carcinoma, two cutaneous melanoma).

Profiled with immunoSEQ multiplex PCR; TCRdb holds only in-frame clones, not every one. The repertoire includes roughly 59,000 clones, around 90% of them detected once, and approximately 5.4% sits in the top ten. Notes on this clone: What it binds is not known.

Samples were taken at baseline and on day 1 of cycles 4 and 7. The CDR3 runs 15 residues. Unmatched junction bases numbered 2, after V lost 0 bases and J lost 3 bases. The germline V gene has CDR1 SGHTA and CDR2 FQGNSA. General study findings and limits: The specificity for antigen of the expanded peripheral T cells was not determined.

The sequence was collected from an adult with an advanced solid tumor such as melanoma, head and neck, liver or kidney cancer. The chain joins TRBV7-2 to TRBJ2-1, with TRBD2 identical over 7 bases. The specimen comprised CD4+ or CD8+ T cells sorted from blood, sampled in a trial of the OX40 agonist ivuxolimab. For the CDR3, the DNA is TGTGCCAGCAGCTTAGCGCGGGAGCGCTACAATGAGCAGTTCTTC. As protein: CASSLARERYNEQFF.